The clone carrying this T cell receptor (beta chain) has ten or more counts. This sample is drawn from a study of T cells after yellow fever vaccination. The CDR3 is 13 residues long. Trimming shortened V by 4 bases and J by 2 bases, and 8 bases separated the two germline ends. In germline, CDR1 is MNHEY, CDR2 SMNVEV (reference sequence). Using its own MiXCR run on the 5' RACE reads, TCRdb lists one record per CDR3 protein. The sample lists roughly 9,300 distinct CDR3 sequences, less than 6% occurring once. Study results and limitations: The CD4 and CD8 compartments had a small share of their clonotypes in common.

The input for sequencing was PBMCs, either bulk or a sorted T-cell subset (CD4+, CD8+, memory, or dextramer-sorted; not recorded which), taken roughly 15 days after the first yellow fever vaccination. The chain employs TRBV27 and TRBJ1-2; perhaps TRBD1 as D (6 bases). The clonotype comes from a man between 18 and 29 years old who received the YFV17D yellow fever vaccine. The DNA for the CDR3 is TGTGCCAGCAGTTCTACAGGGAACTATGGCTACACCTTC. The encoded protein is CASSSTGNYGYTF.